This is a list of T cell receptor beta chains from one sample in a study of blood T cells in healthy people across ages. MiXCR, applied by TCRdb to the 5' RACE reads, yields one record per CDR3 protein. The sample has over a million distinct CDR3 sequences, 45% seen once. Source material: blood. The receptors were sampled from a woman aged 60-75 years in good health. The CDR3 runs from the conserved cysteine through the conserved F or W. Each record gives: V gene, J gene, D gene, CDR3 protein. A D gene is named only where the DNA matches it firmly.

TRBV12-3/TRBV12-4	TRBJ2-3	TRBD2	CASGLLSSGRGSTDTQYF
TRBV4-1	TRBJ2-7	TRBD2	CASSLEREASYEQYF
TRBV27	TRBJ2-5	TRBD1	CASSLWSRGYRETQYF
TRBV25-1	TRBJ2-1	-	CASSDRRSSYNEQFF
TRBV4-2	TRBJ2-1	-	CASSQERLVYNEQFF
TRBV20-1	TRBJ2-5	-	CSARDALETQYF
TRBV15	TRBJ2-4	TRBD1	CATSTLDRGLNIQYF
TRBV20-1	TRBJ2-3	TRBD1	CSARVSIPGQGTLDTQYF
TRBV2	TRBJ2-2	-	CASSERGTWGLNTGELFF
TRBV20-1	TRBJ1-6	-	CSARVSTASANSPLHF
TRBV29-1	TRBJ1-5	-	CGVVGGWGGSNQPQHF
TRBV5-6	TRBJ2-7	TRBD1	CASSVRDRGDEQYF
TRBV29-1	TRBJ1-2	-	CSVAIGHGYTF
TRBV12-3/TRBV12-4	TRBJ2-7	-	CASSFGQGGAYEQYF
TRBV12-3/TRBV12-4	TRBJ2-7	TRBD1	CASSFRQGASSYEQYF
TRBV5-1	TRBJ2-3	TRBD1	CASRRQGGSGDTQYF
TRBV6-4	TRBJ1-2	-	CASSEGNGYGYTF
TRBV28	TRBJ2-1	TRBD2	CAIRGVAGYNEQFF
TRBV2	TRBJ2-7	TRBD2	CASRAPGLAQAEQYF
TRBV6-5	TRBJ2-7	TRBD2	CASSYSASGKYEQYF
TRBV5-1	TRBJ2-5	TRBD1	CASSTGAGTQYF